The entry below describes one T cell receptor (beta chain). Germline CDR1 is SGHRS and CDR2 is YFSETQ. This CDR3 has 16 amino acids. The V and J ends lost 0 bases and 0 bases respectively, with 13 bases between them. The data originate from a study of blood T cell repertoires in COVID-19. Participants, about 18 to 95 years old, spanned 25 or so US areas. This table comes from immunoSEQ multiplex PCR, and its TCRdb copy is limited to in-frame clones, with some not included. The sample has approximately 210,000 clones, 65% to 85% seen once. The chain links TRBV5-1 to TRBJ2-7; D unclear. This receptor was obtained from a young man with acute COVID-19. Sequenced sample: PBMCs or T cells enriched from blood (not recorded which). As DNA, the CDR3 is TGCGCCAGCAGCTTGGACCGACCCGGCGGCTCCTACGAGCAGTACTTC. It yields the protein CASSLDRPGGSYEQYF.